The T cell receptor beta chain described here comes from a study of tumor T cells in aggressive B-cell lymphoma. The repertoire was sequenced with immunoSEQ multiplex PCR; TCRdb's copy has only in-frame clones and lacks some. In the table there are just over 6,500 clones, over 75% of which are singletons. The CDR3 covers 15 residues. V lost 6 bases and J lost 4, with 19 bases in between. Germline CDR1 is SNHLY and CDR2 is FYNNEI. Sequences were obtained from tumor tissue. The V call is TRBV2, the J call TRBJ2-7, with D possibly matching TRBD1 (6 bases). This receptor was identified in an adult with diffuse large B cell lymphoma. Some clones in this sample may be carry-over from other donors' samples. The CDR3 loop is CASSLRMGRGYEQYF. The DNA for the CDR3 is TGTGCCAGCAGCCTCAGGATGGGCAGGGGATACGAGCAGTACTTC.